The rows below give T cell receptor beta chains drawn from one sample of a study of blood T cell repertoires in COVID-19. Libraries were prepared by immunoSEQ multiplex PCR; TCRdb keeps only in-frame clonotypes and omits some of them. The sample consists of more than 95,000 clones, roughly 79% of them appearing once. The sequencing sample was made of peripheral blood. These receptors were obtained from a man in his 70s with active or convalescent COVID-19. The CDR3 runs from the conserved cysteine through the conserved F or W. D genes are given only for firm matches. Only some rows state a clone size, as once, few, many or a class for expanded clones.

V,J,D,size,CDR3,DNA
TRBV6-1,TRBJ2-1,TRBD1,.,CASSEAGTGNEQFF,TGTGCCAGCAGTGAAGCCGGGACAGGGAATGAGCAGTTCTTC
TRBV30,TRBJ2-7,TRBD1,.,CAWSGDSSYEQYF,TGTGCCTGGAGTGGGGACAGCAGCTACGAGCAGTACTTC
TRBV24-1,TRBJ2-1,.,.,CATSDPFAGSSYNEQFF,TGTGCCACCAGTGACCCCTTCGCGGGCAGCTCCTACAATGAGCAGTTCTTC
TRBV11-2,TRBJ2-1,.,.,CASSLKANEQFF,TGTGCCAGCAGCTTAAAAGCGAATGAGCAGTTCTTC
TRBV5-1,TRBJ2-1,TRBD2,.,CASSGGLAGGEQFF,TGCGCCAGCAGCGGAGGACTAGCGGGAGGGGAGCAGTTCTTC
TRBV15,TRBJ2-3,TRBD1,.,CATSRGGTASTDTQYF,TGTGCCACCAGCAGAGGTGGGACAGCGAGCACAGATACGCAGTATTTT
TRBV18,TRBJ2-7,TRBD1,.,CASSPGQGVGGEQYF,TGTGCCAGCTCACCAGGACAGGGGGTAGGTGGCGAGCAGTACTTC
TRBV12-5,TRBJ1-1,.,once,CASGLVVGGWGEAFF,TGTGCTAGTGGTTTGGTAGTTGGGGGCTGGGGTGAAGCTTTCTTT
TRBV4-1,TRBJ1-4,TRBD1,.,CASSQLMDRGLLRDEKLFF,TGCGCCAGCAGCCAATTAATGGACAGGGGATTATTGAGGGATGAAAAACTGTTTTTT
TRBV18,TRBJ2-5,.,.,CASSPQLQETQYF,TGTGCCAGCTCACCGCAACTTCAAGAGACCCAGTACTTC
TRBV11-3,TRBJ2-4,TRBD2,.,CASSFRGSQGDIQYF,TGTGCCAGCAGCTTTCGCGGGAGTCAAGGGGACATTCAGTACTTC
TRBV10-1,TRBJ2-3,TRBD2,few,CASSSNPTSGTTDTQYF,TGCGCCAGCAGTTCAAATCCGACTAGCGGGACCACAGATACGCAGTATTTT
TRBV11-3,TRBJ1-5,.,.,CASVPLTGHPTMGNQPQHF,TGTGCCAGCGTTCCCCTGACGGGACATCCTACGATGGGCAATCAGCCCCAGCATTTT
TRBV19,TRBJ2-7,TRBD2,.,CASSARLAGARQYF,TGTGCCAGTAGTGCTAGACTAGCGGGAGCGCGGCAGTACTTC
TRBV5-6,TRBJ1-6,TRBD1,.,CASSLGDPGTGFSPLHF,TGTGCCAGCAGCTTGGGAGACCCCGGGACAGGGTTTTCACCCCTCCACTTT
TRBV24-1,TRBJ1-1,TRBD1,.,CATSATGGVTEAFF,TGTGCCACCAGTGCGACAGGGGGCGTTACTGAAGCTTTCTTT
TRBV19,TRBJ1-2,TRBD1,.,CASSIGRGPGYGYTF,TGTGCCAGTAGTATCGGCAGGGGGCCAGGCTATGGCTACACCTTC
TRBV5-1,TRBJ2-5,TRBD1,.,CASSGGQGAGETQYF,TGCGCCAGCAGCGGGGGACAGGGGGCAGGGGAGACCCAGTACTTC
TRBV5-1,TRBJ2-2,.,.,CASSLEGLNTGELFF,TGCGCCAGCAGCTTGGAAGGACTCAACACCGGGGAGCTGTTTTTT
TRBV7-2,TRBJ2-7,TRBD2,.,CASSVGTSATYEQYF,TGTGCCAGCAGCGTCGGGACTAGCGCCACCTACGAGCAGTACTTC
TRBV9,TRBJ2-2,TRBD1,.,CASSAGQGRPGELFF,TGTGCCAGCAGCGCCGGACAGGGGAGACCCGGGGAGCTGTTTTTT
TRBV29-1,TRBJ2-1,TRBD2,.,CSGLTSGDYNEQFF,TGCAGCGGCCTGACTAGCGGGGATTACAATGAGCAGTTCTTC
TRBV6-1,TRBJ2-4,.,.,CASSAPRTDSKNIQYF,TGTGCCAGCAGTGCTCCCCGCACGGACTCCAAAAACATTCAGTACTTC
TRBV7-9,TRBJ1-1,.,.,CASSFGGHNTEAFF,TGTGCCAGCAGCTTTGGAGGGCACAACACTGAAGCTTTCTTT
TRBV6-1,TRBJ2-2,TRBD1,.,CASSEGRTGWTGELFF,TGTGCCAGCAGTGAAGGGAGGACAGGGTGGACCGGGGAGCTGTTTTTT
TRBV27,TRBJ1-1,.,.,CASSLIGREAFF,TGTGCCAGCAGTTTAATTGGCAGAGAAGCTTTCTTT
TRBV7-2,TRBJ1-2,.,.,CASSYMQVNYGYTF,TGTGCCAGCAGCTACATGCAAGTGAACTATGGCTACACCTTC